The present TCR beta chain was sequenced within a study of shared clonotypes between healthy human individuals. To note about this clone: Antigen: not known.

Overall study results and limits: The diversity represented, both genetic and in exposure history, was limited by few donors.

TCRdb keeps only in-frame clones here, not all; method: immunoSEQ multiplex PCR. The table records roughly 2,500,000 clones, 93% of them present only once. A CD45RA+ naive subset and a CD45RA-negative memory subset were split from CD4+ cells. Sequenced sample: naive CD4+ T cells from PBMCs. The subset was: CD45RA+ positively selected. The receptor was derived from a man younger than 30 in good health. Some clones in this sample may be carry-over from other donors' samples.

CDR3 sequence (DNA): TGTGCCAGCAGTTCAATTCCAACACCTCGGGACAGAACCTACGAGCAGTACTTC. It translates to CASSSIPTPRDRTYEQYF. V usage is TRBV28 and J usage is TRBJ2-7; 7 bases are shared with TRBD1. J lost 2 bases, V lost 4 bases, and 17 bases had no gene match. The germline CDR1 and CDR2 sequences are MDHEN and SYDVKM. The CDR3 is made up of 18 amino acids.